This T cell receptor beta chain was recovered during a study of control samples from healthy donors and cancer patients. Method: immunoSEQ multiplex PCR; TCRdb's copy keeps in-frame clones and lacks some. The table shows just under 65,000 clones, with 70% to 90% occurring only once. Trimming removed 3 bases from V and 6 bases from J, with 8 bases in between. The CDR3 loop spans 12 amino acids. Per the germline V gene, CDR1 is SEHNR and CDR2 is FQNEAQ (reference sequence). This TCR was recovered from a middle-aged man in good health. The chain uses TRBV7-9 and TRBJ1-1; D is undetermined. Material: blood. The CDR3 coding sequence is TGTGCCAGCAGCTTGGTGGCCTCTGAAGCTTTCTTT. Amino acids: CASSLVASEAFF.